The T cell receptor beta chain under discussion was sequenced for a study of T cell responses to AZD1222 COVID-19 vaccine. V lost 4 bases and J lost 1; bases outside the gene matches: 5. Germline-derived CDR1 and CDR2 are MGHDK and SYGVNS. The CDR3 is 16 residues long. Here immunoSEQ multiplex PCR was the method, and the copy in TCRdb shows in-frame clones only, minus some. The sample has roughly 100,000 clones; 89% are singletons. The sample in question was peripheral blood, obtained on day 0 of AZD1222 vaccination. This sequence originates from an adult in good health. The V call is TRBV25-1, the J call TRBJ2-5; 11 bases match TRBD1. This chain's CDR3 is CASSGTGGEIQETQYF. The DNA for the CDR3 is TGTGCCAGCAGTGGGACAGGGGGCGAGATCCAAGAGACCCAGTACTTC. Full variable domain (remainder filled in from reference TRBV25-1 and TRBJ2-5): EADIYQTPRYLVIGTGKKITLECSQTMGHDKMYWYQQDPGMELHLIHYSYGVNSTEKGDLSSESTVSRIRTEHFPLTLESARPSHTSQYLCASSGTGGEIQETQYFGPGTRLLVL.